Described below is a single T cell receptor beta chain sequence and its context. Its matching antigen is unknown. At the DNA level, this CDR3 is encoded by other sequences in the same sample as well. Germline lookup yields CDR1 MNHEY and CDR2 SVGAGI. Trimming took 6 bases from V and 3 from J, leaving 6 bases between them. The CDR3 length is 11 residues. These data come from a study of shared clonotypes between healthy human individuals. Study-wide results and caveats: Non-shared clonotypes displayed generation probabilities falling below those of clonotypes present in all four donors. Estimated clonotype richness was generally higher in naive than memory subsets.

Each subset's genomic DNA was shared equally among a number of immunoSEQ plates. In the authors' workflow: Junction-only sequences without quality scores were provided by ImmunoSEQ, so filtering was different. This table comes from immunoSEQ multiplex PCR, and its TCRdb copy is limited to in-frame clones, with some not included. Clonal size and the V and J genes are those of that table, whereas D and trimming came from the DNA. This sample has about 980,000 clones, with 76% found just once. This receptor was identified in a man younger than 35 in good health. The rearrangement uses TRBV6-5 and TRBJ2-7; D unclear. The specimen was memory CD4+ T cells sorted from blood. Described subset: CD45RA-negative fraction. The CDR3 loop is CASRRGYEQYF. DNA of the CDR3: TGTGCCAGCAGAAGAGGCTACGAGCAGTACTTC.